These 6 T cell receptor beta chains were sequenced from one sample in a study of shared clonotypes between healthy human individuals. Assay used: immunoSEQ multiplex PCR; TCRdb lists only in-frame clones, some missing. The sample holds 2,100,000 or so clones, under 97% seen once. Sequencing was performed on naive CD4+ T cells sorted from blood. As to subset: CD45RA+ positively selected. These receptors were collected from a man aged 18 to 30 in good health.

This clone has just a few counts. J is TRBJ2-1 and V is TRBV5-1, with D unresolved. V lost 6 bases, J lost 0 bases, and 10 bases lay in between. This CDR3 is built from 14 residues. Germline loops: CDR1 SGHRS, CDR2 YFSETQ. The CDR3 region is CASKVSSSYNEQFF. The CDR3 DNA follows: TGCGCCAGCAAAGTCTCCAGCTCCTACAATGAGCAGTTCTTC.

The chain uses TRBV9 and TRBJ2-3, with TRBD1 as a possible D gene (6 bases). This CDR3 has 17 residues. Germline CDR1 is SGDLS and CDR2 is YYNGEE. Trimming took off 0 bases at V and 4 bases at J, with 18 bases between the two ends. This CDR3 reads CASSVDSGALRADTQYF. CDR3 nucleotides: TGTGCCAGCAGCGTAGATTCAGGGGCACTGAGGGCAGATACGCAGTATTTT.

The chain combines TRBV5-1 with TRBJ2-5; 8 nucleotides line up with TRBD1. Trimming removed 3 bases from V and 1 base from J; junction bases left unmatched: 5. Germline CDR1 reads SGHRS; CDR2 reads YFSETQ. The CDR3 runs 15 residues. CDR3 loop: CASSSTGQAQETQYF. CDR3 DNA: TGCGCCAGCAGCTCGACGGGACAGGCCCAAGAGACCCAGTACTTC.

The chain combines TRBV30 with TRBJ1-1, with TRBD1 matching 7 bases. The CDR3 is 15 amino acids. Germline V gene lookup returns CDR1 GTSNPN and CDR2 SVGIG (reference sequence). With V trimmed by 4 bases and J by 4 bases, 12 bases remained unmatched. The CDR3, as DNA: TGTGCCTGGAATGGCGAGTCAGGGGGAGGCACTGAAGCTTTCTTT. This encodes CAWNGESGGGTEAFF.

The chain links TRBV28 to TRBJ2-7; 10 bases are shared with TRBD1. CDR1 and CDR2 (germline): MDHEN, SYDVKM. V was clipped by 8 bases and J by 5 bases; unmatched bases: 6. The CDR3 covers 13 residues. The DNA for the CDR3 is TGTGCCAGCCGAGACAGGGGGCGGAACGAGCAGTACTTC. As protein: CASRDRGRNEQYF.

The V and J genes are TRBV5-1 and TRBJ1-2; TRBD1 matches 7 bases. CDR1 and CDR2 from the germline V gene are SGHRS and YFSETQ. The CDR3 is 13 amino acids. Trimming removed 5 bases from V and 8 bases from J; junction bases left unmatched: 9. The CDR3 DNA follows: TGCGCCAGCAGGACTACAGGGGTCTCCGGCTACACCTTC. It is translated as CASRTTGVSGYTF. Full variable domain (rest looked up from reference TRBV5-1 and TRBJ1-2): KAGVTQTPRYLIKTRGQQVTLSCSPISGHRSVSWYQQTPGQGLQFLFEYFSETQRNKGNFPGRFSGRQFSNSRSEMNVSTLELGDSALYLCASRTTGVSGYTFGSGTRLTVV.